This T cell receptor (beta chain) stems from a study of CD8 T cells in ankylosing spondylitis. There are many counts of this clonotype. No antigen is known for it. The ends lost 1 base at V and 2 bases at J; junction bases unmatched: 4. The CDR3 loop spans 15 amino acids. TCRdb re-called the 5' RACE reads through MiXCR, storing one row per CDR3 protein. There are fewer than 150,000 distinct CDR3 sequences in the sample; 7.3% occur only once, and under 15% lies in the top ten. Study-level results: Reportedly, disease-linked clones are significantly enriched in ankylosing spondylitis patients' matched synovial fluid.

This sequence was found in a female donor with ankylosing spondylitis or in good health (not recorded which). The chain combines TRBV12-3 or TRBV12-4 with TRBJ2-7; 8 bases map to TRBD2. Sequencing was done on a sample of blood, either unsorted or a sorted T cell fraction (not recorded which). DNA of the CDR3: TGTGCCAGCAGTTTAGTTAGCGGGACCGCCTACGAGCAGTACTTC. Translating gives CASSLVSGTAYEQYF.